This TCR beta chain was obtained from a study of blood T cell repertoires in COVID-19. In this sample, this clone turned up once. Assay: immunoSEQ multiplex PCR; the TCRdb copy retains only in-frame clones and omits some. The sample lists a few hundred thousand clones, about 90% occurring once. Residents of approximately 25 US areas, aged roughly 18 to 89 years, made up the participants. Assignments of participants to cohorts depended upon their own reported clinical history. Before being deemed recovered, Cohort 3 donors had two negative PCRs, clearance, or symptom resolution. Germline CDR1 and CDR2: SGHNT and YYREEE (reference sequence). The CDR3 has 17 residues. V was pared by 3 bases and J by 4 bases, with 7 bases of the junction left unmatched.

The sequencing sample was made of PBMCs or T cells enriched from blood (not recorded which). The clonotype was recovered from a woman under 40 who had recovered from COVID-19. The chain links TRBV5-4 to TRBJ2-2; 12 nucleotides match TRBD2. The CDR3 nucleotides read TGTGCCAGCAGCTCATGGACTAGCGGGAACCCCACCGGGGAGCTGTTTTTT. Protein product: CASSSWTSGNPTGELFF.